These 21 T cell receptor beta chains share one sample of origin, sequenced in a study of OX40 agonist ivuxolimab in advanced cancers. Produced via immunoSEQ multiplex PCR; TCRdb's table is partial and in-frame only. Here the sample spans 55,000 to 80,000 clones, more than 75% being singletons. This sample comprised CD4+ or CD8+ T cells sorted from blood, obtained in a trial of the OX40 agonist ivuxolimab. These receptor sequences come from an adult with an advanced solid tumor such as melanoma, head and neck, liver or kidney cancer.

The chain couples TRBV7-8 to TRBJ2-6, with D possibly matching TRBD2 (6 bases). V was pared by 4 bases and J by 2 bases, with 9 bases between. CDR1 SGHVS and CDR2 FQNEAQ come from the germline V gene. The CDR3 spans 15 residues. The CDR3 spells CASSSGRPGANVLTF. For the CDR3, the DNA is TGTGCCAGCAGCTCAGGGAGGCCTGGGGCCAACGTCCTGACTTTC.

The chain links TRBV1 to TRBJ2-1; TRBD2, the D gene given by the table, was not confirmed from the DNA. TRBV1 counts as a pseudogene. This CDR3 contains 13 residues. In DNA, the CDR3 is TGCACCAGCAGGCTGGAGGGCCCCGATGAGCAGTTCTTC. Translated, it gives CTSRLEGPDEQFF.

The genes are TRBV29-1 and TRBJ2-7; 7 nucleotides align to TRBD1. The CDR3 extends over 13 amino acids. The V and J ends lost 5 bases and 5 bases, in that order; junction bases with no gene match: 9. The germline gives CDR1 SQVTM, CDR2 ANQGSEA. The CDR3 protein is CSVTLTGRHEQYF. The CDR3 DNA follows: TGCAGCGTTACCCTGACAGGGCGCCACGAGCAGTACTTC.

The chain links TRBV30 to TRBJ1-2; 9 bases agree with TRBD1. The CDR3 consists of 11 residues. CDR1 GTSNPN and CDR2 SVGIG come from the germline V gene (reference sequence). Losses at the gene ends were 2 bases for V and 12 bases for J; bases not matched to a gene: 4. In DNA form, the CDR3 reads TGTGCCTGGAGTCTCCGGGACAGGGACACCTTC. This sequence encodes CAWSLRDRDTF.

The chain carries TRBV28 and TRBJ2-5; the match to TRBD2 covers 11 bases. The CDR3 runs 17 residues. Looked up from germline, CDR1 is MDHEN and CDR2 is SYDVKM. With V trimmed by 4 bases and J by 5 bases, 12 bases remained unmatched. In DNA form, the CDR3 reads TGTGCCAGCAGTTCCCGAGTAGCGGGAGGGCGTAGTGAGACCCAGTACTTC. Its translation: CASSSRVAGGRSETQYF.

This rearrangement joins TRBV5-1 to TRBJ1-1; the D gene is possibly TRBD1 (6 bases). The CDR3 covers 14 residues. Germline CDR1 and CDR2: SGHRS and YFSETQ. V dropped 1 base and J dropped 1 base, with 8 bases sitting between them. CDR3 sequence reads: CASSLIRGNTEAFF. The CDR3 DNA is TGCGCCAGCAGCTTGATCAGGGGGAACACTGAAGCTTTCTTT.

J is TRBJ2-1 and V is TRBV20-1; no clear D gene. The V end was cut by 6 bases, the J end by 5 bases, with 8 bases between. In germline, CDR1 is DFQATT, CDR2 SNEGSKA (reference sequence). CDR3 length: 11 amino acids. CDR3 DNA: TGCAGTGCCCGGTCTAACAATGAGCAGTTCTTC. It specifies CSARSNNEQFF.

The chain joins TRBV10-3 to TRBJ1-1; tentatively, D is TRBD1 (6 bases). The CDR3 totals 14 residues. Trimming removed 6 bases from V and 3 bases from J, with 14 bases in between. From germline, CDR1 is ENHRY and CDR2 SYGVKD. CDR3 nucleotides: TGTGCCATCAGAACAGGGATAAGCGACACTGAAGCTTTCTTT. Translating it yields CAIRTGISDTEAFF.

The sample holds a few counts of this clone. This chain uses TRBV5-1 with TRBJ2-7; no clear D gene. Germline CDR1 reads SGHRS; CDR2 reads YFSETQ. The V end was cut by 0 bases, the J end by 1 base, with 11 bases between. CDR3 length: 15 residues. CDR3 nucleotide sequence: TGCGCCAGCAGCTTGGGGACCATCAGGTCCTACGAGCAGTACTTC. This translates into CASSLGTIRSYEQYF.

The chain joins TRBV7-2 to TRBJ2-3; D might be TRBD2 (7 bases). V shed 5 bases and J shed 4 bases, with 16 bases lying between them. Per germline, CDR1 SGHTA and CDR2 FQGNSA. CDR3 size: 15 residues. DNA for the CDR3: TGTGCCAGCAGCCTATCCTCGGGGGGCGCAGATACGCAGTATTTT. This codes for CASSLSSGGADTQYF. The entire variable domain, with the rest obtained from reference TRBV7-2 and TRBJ2-3, is as follows: GAGVSQSPSNKVTEKGKDVELRCDPISGHTALYWYRQSLGQGLEFLIYFQGNSAPDKSGLPSDRFSAERTGGSVSTLTIQRTQQEDSAVYLCASSLSSGGADTQYFGPGTRLTVL.

The V gene is TRBV4-2, the J gene TRBJ1-4; no clear D gene. The length of the CDR3 is 14 residues. Deletions cut 4 bases from V and 5 bases from J, with 11 bases between. The germline gives CDR1 LGHNA, CDR2 YNFKEQ. The CDR3 here is CASSPEGKNEKLFF. The DNA of the CDR3 is TGTGCCAGCAGCCCGGAGGGCAAGAATGAAAAACTGTTTTTT.

V usage is TRBV5-1 and J usage is TRBJ2-1; D gene unclear. This CDR3 contains 14 residues. The germline V gene has CDR1 SGHRS and CDR2 YFSETQ. Trimming left V 2 bases short and J 0 bases short, with 6 bases between. In DNA, the CDR3 is TGCGCCAGCAGCTTTTCGAGCTCCTACAATGAGCAGTTCTTC. This codes for CASSFSSSYNEQFF.

The chain joins TRBV30 to TRBJ2-5, with D hard to call. Germline lookup yields CDR1 GTSNPN and CDR2 SVGIG (reference sequence). Trimming removed 4 bases at V and 7 bases at J, with 10 bases between. The CDR3 is 11 amino acids. The CDR3 protein is CAWTRSGTQYF. In DNA form, the CDR3 reads TGTGCCTGGACTCGCTCGGGGACCCAGTACTTC.

The gene calls are TRBV4-1 and TRBJ2-5; maybe TRBD1 (5 bases). CDR1 and CDR2 (germline): MGHRA, YSYEKL. Between the trimmed V and J ends, which lost 0 bases and 4 bases, there was a span of 12 bases. This CDR3 region has 15 residues. The CDR3 sequence is CASSQDLRVSETQYF. In DNA, the CDR3 is TGCGCCAGCAGCCAAGATCTCAGGGTGTCAGAGACCCAGTACTTC.

The chain carries TRBV2 and TRBJ1-1; 9 positions match TRBD1. Germline V lookup: CDR1 SNHLY, CDR2 FYNNEI. The ends lost 3 bases at V and 1 base at J; junction bases unmatched: 0. The CDR3 is made up of 14 amino acids. In nucleotides, the CDR3 is TGTGCCAGCAGTGAGGACAGGGGGAACACTGAAGCTTTCTTT. It specifies CASSEDRGNTEAFF.

This rearrangement joins TRBV5-1 to TRBJ2-5; 7 bases line up with TRBD1. Germline V gene sequence: CDR1 SGHRS, CDR2 YFSETQ. The CDR3 consists of 13 residues. V shed 2 bases, J shed 8 bases, and the junction held 6 bases outside the gene matches. This chain's CDR3 is CASSFDRQGTQYF. The DNA for the CDR3 is TGCGCCAGCAGCTTTGACCGACAGGGCACCCAGTACTTC.

The rearrangement links TRBV27 to TRBJ1-2; D unclear. This CDR3 is built from 13 residues. V lost 6 bases, J lost 7 bases, and 15 bases lay in between. Germline V gives CDR1 MNHEY, CDR2 SMNVEV (reference sequence). The CDR3 sequence: CASSLRGSLGYTF. DNA for the CDR3: TGTGCCAGCAGCCTACGAGGGTCCCTTGGCTACACCTTC.

This CDR3 is CASSPRGRANTEAFF. The DNA of the CDR3 is TGTGCCAGCAGTCCTAGGGGGCGCGCGAACACTGAAGCTTTCTTT. The J gene is TRBJ1-1, the V gene TRBV6-5; the match to TRBD1 covers 7 bases. Trimming took 5 bases from V and 1 from J; bases not matched to a gene: 7. CDR1 is MNHEY and CDR2 is SVGAGI in the germline V gene. The CDR3 is 15 residues long.

This clone turned up a few times. V gene TRBV7-8 combines with J gene TRBJ2-1; 9 positions agree with TRBD2. Trimming at V came to 3 bases and at J to 8 bases, leaving 8 bases not matched to a gene. This CDR3 is 15 amino acids long. Germline V CDR1 and CDR2: SGHVS, FQNEAQ. The CDR3, as DNA: TGTGCCAGCAGCTTTAGGCGGGGGGGCCGGGATGAGCAGTTCTTC. Amino acid sequence: CASSFRRGGRDEQFF.

The rearrangement uses TRBV28 and TRBJ2-7, with D perhaps being TRBD1 or TRBD2 (5 bases each). V gave up 3 bases and J gave up 2 bases, with 11 bases separating them. From germline, CDR1 is MDHEN and CDR2 SYDVKM. CDR3 length: 14 amino acids. CDR3 region: CASSFRGPTYEQYF. The DNA of the CDR3 is TGTGCCAGCAGTTTTCGGGGACCCACCTACGAGCAGTACTTC. The full variable domain, in which reference TRBV28 and TRBJ2-7 provide the parts outside the CDR3, is DVKVTQSSRYLVKRTGEKVFLECVQDMDHENMFWYRQDPGLGLRLIYFSYDVKMKEKGDIPEGYSVSREKKERFSLILESASTNQTSMYLCASSFRGPTYEQYFGPGTRLTVT.

This chain connects TRBV30 to TRBJ2-7; TRBD2 matches at 16 bases. Germline V lookup: CDR1 GTSNPN, CDR2 SVGIG (reference sequence). V shed 3 bases, J shed 2 bases, and the junction held 13 bases outside the gene matches. This CDR3 is built from 19 residues. CDR3 sequence reads: CAWSADPGLAGGPPYEQYF. The CDR3 DNA sequence: TGTGCCTGGAGCGCAGACCCGGGACTAGCGGGAGGGCCGCCCTACGAGCAGTACTTC.